Described below is a single T cell receptor beta chain sequence and its context. Its cognate antigen has yet to be identified. No clone much larger than this one lies a single base away; base qualities are absent. Here V drops 3 bases and J drops 0 bases, and the junction holds 4 bases not matched to any gene. CDR1 and CDR2 (LNHDA, SQIVND) derive from the germline V gene (reference sequence). Taken from cysteine to phenylalanine, the CDR3 has 16 residues. Only the CDR3 region is kept as DNA, spanning 48 bases read in frame from base 1. The data were obtained in a study of cytomegalovirus exposure and HLA in healthy donors (dated by TCRdb to 2016 to 2017). A note on the overall study: According to a later analysis, one platform produced both the 120 validation repertoires and the approximately 670 repertoires of the first cohort. In addition to the first cohort of 500 to 850 subjects, a separate validation cohort of approximately 120 different subjects was used. To predict cytomegalovirus infection status, the study brought together high-throughput TCR immunosequencing, statistical association of individual TCRs with disease status, and machine learning. The study was designed to test whether signatures of past pathogen exposure could be identified by cataloging public T cell receptors.

The donors belonged to the validation cohort of about 120 subjects, which was separate from the approximately 700-subject first cohort. Receptor amplification or capture employed the immunoSEQ multiplex PCR assay. Concerning the study's data processing: A statistical classification framework was built for diagnosing cytomegalovirus status from the catalog of TCR beta chain sequences. TCRdb limited this immuneACCESS table to in-frame rearrangements with V and J called. A share of clones is missing; checked studies link under half to unresolved V genes, and the rest is unexplained. Clonal size and the V and J genes are those of that table, whereas D and trimming came from the DNA. The table for this sample lists about 140,000 clones; around 85% of them were counted only once. The ten largest clonotypes hold about 2.8% of the sample. Results and caveats for the whole study, not just this receptor: A later analysis found that TCRs clustered in the first cohort also tended to co-occur in the 120 validation repertoires, with approximately 93% of cluster scores above 0. Three of the identified cytomegalovirus-associated TCR beta chains were confirmed in vitro to be specific for cytomegalovirus antigens. The study listed approximately 150 TCR beta chains as associated with cytomegalovirus. Most TCR sequences were seen in very few donors, while some public TCRs were found in many individuals. The classifier was reported to diagnose cytomegalovirus status with high specificity and sensitivity in both the original cohort and the validation cohort. A later analysis had no HLA typing for the validation cohort, so co-occurrence there was scored across all 130 or so repertoires. It was suggested by the authors that the approach could potentially be generalized to other disease states and immunological phenotypes.

Material for sequencing was PBMCs. The sequence derives from a young man in good health and CMV-seronegative. The chain is made from TRBV19 and TRBJ1-1, and 10 junctional nucleotides match TRBD1. CDR3 sequence: CASSMGTGDLNTEAFF. The nucleotides are TGTGCCAGTAGTATGGGGACAGGGGATTTGAACACTGAAGCTTTCTTT.